The rows below give T cell receptor beta chains drawn from one sample of a study of blood T cell repertoires in COVID-19. Assay used: immunoSEQ multiplex PCR; TCRdb lists only in-frame clones, some missing. The sample lists about 180,000 clones; roughly 82% were seen once. The sample was peripheral blood. The receptors here all came from a woman in her seventies with acute or convalescent COVID-19. CDR3s leave out the opening cysteine and the closing phenylalanine or tryptophan. Rows may omit the clone size; those that give it use once, few, many or a size class.

J gene | V gene | clone size | CDR3 protein
TRBJ1-2 | TRBV18 | once | ASSLGQENYGYT
TRBJ2-7 | TRBV6-5 | - | AIAGQGAKYEQY
TRBJ1-1 | TRBV5-1 | - | ASSLAGTGLSTEAF
TRBJ1-2 | TRBV3-1/TRBV3-2 | few | ASTKVGANYGYT
TRBJ2-3 | TRBV7-2 | few | ASSAYGLPGDTQY
TRBJ2-3 | TRBV6-5 | - | ASRDRSRSTDTQY
TRBJ1-1 | TRBV27 | few | ASSLFKPPGGTEAF
TRBJ2-1 | TRBV4-1 | once | ASSQASGRVNNEQF
TRBJ2-2 | TRBV5-1 | - | ASRLGEQTGELF
TRBJ2-5 | TRBV4-3 | - | ASSPWGQRAETQY
TRBJ2-1 | TRBV9 | - | ASSVGGGRASFNEQF
TRBJ1-4 | TRBV25-1 | - | ASSEVFGGANNEKLF
TRBJ1-4 | TRBV30 | - | AWNRHRNEKLF
TRBJ1-4 | TRBV4-2 | - | ASSQQTDGNEKLF
TRBJ2-1 | TRBV21-1 | - | ASRYLGLSLNSYNEQF
TRBJ2-5 | TRBV24-1 | few | ATSDHPRLAGGLETQY
TRBJ2-2 | TRBV19 | - | ATSNPGTGKNTGELF
TRBJ1-1 | TRBV4-2 | - | ASSVQDNTEAF
TRBJ2-3 | TRBV6-2/TRBV6-3 | - | ASSPLSGTPPTEEY
TRBJ2-1 | TRBV5-1 | - | ASSAPGQGGEQF
TRBJ1-6 | TRBV10-3 | - | AISETGNSPLH
TRBJ1-1 | TRBV4-1 | - | ASSQEPLGSGNTEAF
TRBJ2-2 | TRBV9 | once | ASSVVGDTGELF
TRBJ1-1 | TRBV21-1 | - | ASSTVEAIPHEAF
TRBJ1-1 | TRBV5-1 | - | ASSSTPGQGTTEAF
TRBJ1-1 | TRBV7-6 | - | ASSPGTANTEAF
TRBJ2-3 | TRBV25-1 | - | ASSDPTSGRTDTQY
TRBJ1-1 | TRBV7-9 | few | ASSPSGGENTEAF
TRBJ2-1 | TRBV25-1 | - | ASMDRVLYEQF
TRBJ2-7 | TRBV6-5 | - | ASIPTSGGTYEQY
TRBJ1-2 | TRBV6-5 | - | ASLLGQTNYGYT
TRBJ2-3 | TRBV3-1/TRBV3-2 | - | ASSQLGLAGGNTQY
TRBJ2-1 | TRBV7-2 | - | ASSLQSVSYNEQF
TRBJ1-1 | TRBV10-3 | - | AITPSTGFEAF